The text below deals with one TCR beta chain. Its antigen is unknown. Within one base of it there is no much larger clone, and no base qualities were kept. The data are from a study of CD8 T cells in Susac syndrome (dated by TCRdb to between 2018 and 2020). Background on the whole study: Among the Susac syndrome patients who were sequenced, clinically active disease was present in about six and clinical remission was observed in under ten. At the time of blood withdrawal, Susac syndrome patients were either therapy-naive, taking corticosteroids (with some also receiving IVIg), or on IVIg alone. Whether CD8+ T cell activation and differentiation in Susac syndrome was antigen driven was tested using repertoire sequencing.

Peripheral blood CD8+ and CD4+ T cells from healthy donors, Susac syndrome patients and multiple sclerosis patients were profiled using high-throughput TCR beta sequencing. The Susac syndrome patients fulfilled recently defined diagnostic criteria for definite or probable disease. Bulk CD8+ and CD4+ T cells were purified by magnetic negative isolation, whereas CD8+ TEMRA cells were enriched by FACS. Blood was collected in EDTA tubes and processed within 24 hours, with PBMCs isolated through density gradient centrifugation. PBMCs destined for TCR sequencing were cryopreserved in liquid nitrogen and later thawed in a 37 °C water bath. Purity of sorted or isolated CD4+, CD8+ and CD8+ TEMRA cells was at least 90%. RNA was extracted using the RNeasy kit, and roughly 0.5 to 1 microgram was reverse transcribed with random hexamers. The immunoSEQ multiplex PCR assay, which covers 54 Vbeta and 13 Jbeta segments, was used to amplify TCR beta CDR3 regions. Bias from PCR amplification was corrected by using a synthetic template baseline for primer optimization and for computational correction. In the source study's methods: Reads were annotated to V, D and J genes according to IMGT and were analyzed with immunoSEQ Analyzer, with only productive sequences retained. To calculate clonality, Shannon entropy was normalized by log2 of the number of productive unique sequences and then subtracted from one. For each patient and control, public and private clones were evaluated among the 100 most prevalent clones. A clone was defined as Susac-specific if it was absent from the healthy and MS cohorts, from around 960 published viral clones and from other ImmuneACCESS disease sequences. TCRdb ran its own pipeline on the public reads, namely fastp trimming at Q25 and MiXCR clone calling, and kept in-frame beta chains. When rows share a CDR3 protein, they turn into one entry using the most common DNA and genes. The V and J calls, along with clone size, are taken from TCRdb and not from the paper's own processing. This sample gives around 170,000 distinct CDR3 sequences in total; approximately 96% of them show up just once. Approximately 0.098% of the sample lies in the top ten.

Including cysteine and phenylalanine, the CDR3 has 13 amino acids. The only DNA kept is the CDR3, 39 bases in frame from the first base. The germline V end is reduced by 5 bases and the J end by 3 bases; junction bases left unmatched: 2. Looking up the germline V gene (reference sequence) yields CDR1 MNHNY and CDR2 SVGAGI. The research as a whole found: In patients with Susac syndrome, the CD4+ T cell repertoire showed no detectable clonal expansion. The study acknowledged that relatively few individuals were included in the TCR sequencing and HLA analysis.

Sequencing input: CD4+ T cells from PBMCs. The chain is encoded by TRBV6-6 joined to TRBJ1-2; 8 of the junction bases match TRBD1. This TCR was sampled from a human donor with Susac syndrome. The nucleotide sequence reads as follows: TGTGCCAGCAGTGAGGACAGGGACTATGGCTACACCTTC. It codes for CASSEDRDYGYTF.